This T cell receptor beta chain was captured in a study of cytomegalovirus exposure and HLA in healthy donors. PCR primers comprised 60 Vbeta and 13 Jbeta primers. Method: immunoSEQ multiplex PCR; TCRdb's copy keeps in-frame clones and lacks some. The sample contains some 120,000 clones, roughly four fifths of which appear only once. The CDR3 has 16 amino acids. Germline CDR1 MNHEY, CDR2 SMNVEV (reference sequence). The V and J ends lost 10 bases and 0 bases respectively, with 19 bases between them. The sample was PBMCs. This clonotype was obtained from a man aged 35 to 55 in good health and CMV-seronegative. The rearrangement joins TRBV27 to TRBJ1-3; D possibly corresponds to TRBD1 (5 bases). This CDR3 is CATPNRQGRSGNTIYF. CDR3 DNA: TGTGCCACCCCCAATCGCCAGGGCCGCTCTGGAAACACCATATATTTT.